This entry features one TCR beta chain sequence. Its specificity is not known. The trim removed 5 bases at V and 6 bases at J, leaving 6 bases unmatched. Germline-derived CDR1 and CDR2 are MDHEN and SYDVKM. CDR3 size: 14 residues. These data originate in a study of a mutant IDH1 vaccine in newly diagnosed glioma. The method was immunoSEQ multiplex PCR; TCRdb's version includes in-frame clones alone and lacks a portion of them. The sample holds over 50,000 clones, just under 90% seen once. The time point here: week 5, during vaccination. Mutant IDH1 20-mer peptide, at 300 ug, made up each vaccine dose, with topical imiquimod.

The gene calls are TRBV28 and TRBJ2-1; 8 bases are shared with TRBD2. Sequenced material: PBMCs, taken from a glioma patient whose treatment included an IDH1 peptide vaccine. This clonotype was obtained from a woman in her thirties or forties with glioma. CDR3 in DNA: TGTGCCAGCAGTGGGCTAGCGGGTGGCAATGAGCAGTTCTTC. Amino acids: CASSGLAGGNEQFF.